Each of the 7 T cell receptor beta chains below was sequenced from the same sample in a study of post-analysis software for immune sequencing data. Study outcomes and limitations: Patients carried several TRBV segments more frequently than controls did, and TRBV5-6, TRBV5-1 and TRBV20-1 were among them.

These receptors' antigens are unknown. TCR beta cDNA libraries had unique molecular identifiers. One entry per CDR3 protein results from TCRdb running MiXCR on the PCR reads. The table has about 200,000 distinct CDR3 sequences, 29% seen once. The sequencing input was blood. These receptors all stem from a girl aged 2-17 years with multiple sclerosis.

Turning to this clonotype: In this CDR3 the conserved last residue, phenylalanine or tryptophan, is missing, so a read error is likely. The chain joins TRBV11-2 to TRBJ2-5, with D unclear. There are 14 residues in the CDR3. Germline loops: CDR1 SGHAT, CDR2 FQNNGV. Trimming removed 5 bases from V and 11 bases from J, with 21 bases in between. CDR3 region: CASSPYDRRNEQYC. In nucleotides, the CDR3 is TGTGCCAGCAGCCCCTATGATCGGCGGAATGAGCAGTACTGC.

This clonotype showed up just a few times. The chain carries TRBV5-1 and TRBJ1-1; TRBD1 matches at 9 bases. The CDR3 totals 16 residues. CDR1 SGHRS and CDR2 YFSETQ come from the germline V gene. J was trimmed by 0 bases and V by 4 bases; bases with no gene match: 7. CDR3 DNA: TGCGCCAGCAGCCCGTGGACAGGGGCGATGAACACTGAAGCTTTCTTT. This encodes CASSPWTGAMNTEAFF.

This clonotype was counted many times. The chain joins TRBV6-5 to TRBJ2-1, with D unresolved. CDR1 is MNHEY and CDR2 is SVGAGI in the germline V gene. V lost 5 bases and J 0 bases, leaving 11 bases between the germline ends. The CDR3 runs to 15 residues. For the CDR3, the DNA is TGTGCCAGCAGTAAAAGACTCCTCTCCTACAATGAGCAGTTCTTC. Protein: CASSKRLLSYNEQFF.

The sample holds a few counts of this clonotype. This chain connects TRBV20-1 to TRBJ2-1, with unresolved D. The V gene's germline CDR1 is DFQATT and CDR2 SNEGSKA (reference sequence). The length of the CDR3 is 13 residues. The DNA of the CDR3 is TGCAGCCACACAACTGGCTCCTACAATGAGCAGTTCTTC. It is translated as CSHTTGSYNEQFF.

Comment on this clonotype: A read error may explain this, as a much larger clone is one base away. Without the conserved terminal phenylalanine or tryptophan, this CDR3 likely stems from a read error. The chain's CDR3 is CSAKRRTSGRRLDEQFC. Written as DNA, the CDR3 is TGCAGCGCGAAAAGGCGGACTAGCGGGAGGAGGCTTGATGAGCAGTTCTGC. V and J are TRBV29-1 and TRBJ2-1, with 14 bases matching TRBD2. V lost 7 bases, J lost 8 bases, and 16 bases stayed unmatched. The CDR3 covers 17 residues. CDR1 and CDR2 from the germline V gene are SQVTM and ANQGSEA.

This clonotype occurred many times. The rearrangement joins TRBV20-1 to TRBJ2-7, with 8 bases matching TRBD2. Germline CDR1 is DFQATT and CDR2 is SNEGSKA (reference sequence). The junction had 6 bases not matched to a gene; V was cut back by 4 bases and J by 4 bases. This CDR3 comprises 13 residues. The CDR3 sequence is CSAMGTRPYEQYF. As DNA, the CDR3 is TGCAGTGCTATGGGGACTAGACCTTACGAGCAGTACTTC.

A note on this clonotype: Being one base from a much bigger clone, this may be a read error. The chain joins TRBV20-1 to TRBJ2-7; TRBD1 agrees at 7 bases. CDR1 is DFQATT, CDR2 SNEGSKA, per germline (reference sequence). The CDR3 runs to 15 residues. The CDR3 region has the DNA TGCAGTACTAGAGATTCCGGGACAGAGGCCTACGAGCAGTACTTC. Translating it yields CSTRDSGTEAYEQYF.